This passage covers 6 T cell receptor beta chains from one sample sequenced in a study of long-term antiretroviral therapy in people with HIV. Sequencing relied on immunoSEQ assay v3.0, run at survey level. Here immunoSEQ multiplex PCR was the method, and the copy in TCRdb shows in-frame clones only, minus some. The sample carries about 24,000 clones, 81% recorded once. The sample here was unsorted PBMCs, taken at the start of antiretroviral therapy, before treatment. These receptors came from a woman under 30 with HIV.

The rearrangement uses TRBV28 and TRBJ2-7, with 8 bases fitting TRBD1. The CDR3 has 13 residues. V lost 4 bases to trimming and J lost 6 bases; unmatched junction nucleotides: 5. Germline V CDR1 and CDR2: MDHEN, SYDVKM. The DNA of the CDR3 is TGTGCCAGCAGTTCCTTGGACAGGGTCGAGCAGTACTTC. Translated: CASSSLDRVEQYF. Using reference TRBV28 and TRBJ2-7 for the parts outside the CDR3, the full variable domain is DVKVTQSSRYLVKRTGEKVFLECVQDMDHENMFWYRQDPGLGLRLIYFSYDVKMKEKGDIPEGYSVSREKKERFSLILESASTNQTSMYLCASSSLDRVEQYFGPGTRLTVT.

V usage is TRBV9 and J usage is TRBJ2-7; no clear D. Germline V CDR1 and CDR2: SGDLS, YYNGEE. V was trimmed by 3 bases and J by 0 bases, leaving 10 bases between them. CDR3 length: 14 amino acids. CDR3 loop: CASSDGDRSYEQYF. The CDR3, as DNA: TGTGCCAGCAGCGATGGGGATCGCTCCTACGAGCAGTACTTC.

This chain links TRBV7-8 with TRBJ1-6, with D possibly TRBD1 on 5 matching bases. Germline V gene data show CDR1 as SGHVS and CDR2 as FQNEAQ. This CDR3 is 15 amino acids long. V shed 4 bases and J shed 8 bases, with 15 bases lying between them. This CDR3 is CASSYEGNWDSPLHF. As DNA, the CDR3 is TGTGCCAGCAGCTACGAGGGGAATTGGGATTCACCCCTCCACTTT.

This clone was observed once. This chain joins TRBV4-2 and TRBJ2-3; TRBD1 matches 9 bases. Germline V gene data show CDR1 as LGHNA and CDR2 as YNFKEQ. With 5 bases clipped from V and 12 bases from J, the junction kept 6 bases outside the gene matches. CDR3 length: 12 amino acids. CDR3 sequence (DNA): TGTGCCAGCAGCACAGGGACAGGGCGCCAGTATTTT. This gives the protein CASSTGTGRQYF.

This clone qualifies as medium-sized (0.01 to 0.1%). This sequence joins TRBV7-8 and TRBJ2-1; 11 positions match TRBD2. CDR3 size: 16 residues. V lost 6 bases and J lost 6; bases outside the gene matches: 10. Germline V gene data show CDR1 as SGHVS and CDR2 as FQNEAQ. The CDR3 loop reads CASRLLAGVSGNEQFF. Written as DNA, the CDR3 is TGTGCCAGCAGATTACTAGCGGGAGTTTCGGGCAATGAGCAGTTCTTC.

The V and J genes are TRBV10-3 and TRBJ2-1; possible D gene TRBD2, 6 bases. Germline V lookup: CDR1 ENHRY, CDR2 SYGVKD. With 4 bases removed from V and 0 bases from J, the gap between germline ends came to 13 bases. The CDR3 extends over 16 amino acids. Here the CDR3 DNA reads TGTGCCATCAGTGGCCACGGGGGAAGCTCCTACAATGAGCAGTTCTTC. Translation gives CAISGHGGSSYNEQFF.